Below are 19 T cell receptor beta chains sequenced from a single sample in a study of cytomegalovirus exposure and HLA in healthy donors (dated by TCRdb to 2016 to 2017). Libraries came from the immunoSEQ multiplex PCR assay. For the multiplex PCR, a mixture combining 60 forward primers for TCR Vbeta segments and 13 reverse primers for TCR Jbeta segments was used. The source is immuneACCESS, and TCRdb retained only in-frame sequences with V and J called. Part of the clones is not carried over; for the studies checked, unresolved V genes explain less than half of this, and the remainder is unexplained. The sample contains about 96,000 clones, about 70% of them found a single time. Approximately 14% of the sample is taken by the ten largest. Sample: PBMCs. All receptors come from a woman in her seventies in good health and CMV-seropositive.

The chain employs TRBV30 and TRBJ2-5; D remains ambiguous. Germline loops: CDR1 GTSNPN, CDR2 SVGIG (reference sequence). The V end was cut by 0 bases, the J end by 1 base, with 6 bases between. The CDR3 is made up of 13 amino acids. Written as DNA, the CDR3 is TGTGCCTGGAGTGTAAACACCCAAGAGACCCAGTACTTC. It codes for CAWSVNTQETQYF.

This rearrangement joins TRBV11-2 to TRBJ2-7, with D hard to call. Germline CDR1 and CDR2: SGHAT and FQNNGV. V lost 1 base to trimming and J lost 7 bases, with 17 bases between them. This CDR3 region has 15 residues. The DNA of the CDR3 is TGTGCCAGCAGCTTAGTAGACACTGGATTGGGTGAGCAGTACTTC. Translated, it gives CASSLVDTGLGEQYF.

In DNA, the CDR3 is TGTGCCAGTAGTATCCGGGGGTCCACTGAAGCTTTCTTT. Protein: CASSIRGSTEAFF. This chain connects TRBV19 to TRBJ1-1; weak D call: TRBD1 (5 bases). This CDR3 region has 13 residues. Trimming took 3 bases from V and 4 from J, leaving 9 bases between them. Germline CDR1 reads LNHDA; CDR2 reads SQIVND (reference sequence).

The chain couples TRBV7-2 to TRBJ1-4; perhaps TRBD1 as D (6 bases). The CDR3 contains 15 residues. CDR1 is SGHTA and CDR2 is FQGNSA in the germline V gene. Trimming stripped 4 bases from V and 5 bases from J, with 14 bases between. The CDR3 region is CASSSGQLLNEKLFF. Here the CDR3 DNA reads TGTGCCAGCAGCTCCGGACAGCTCTTAAATGAAAAACTGTTTTTT.

The chain links TRBV9 to TRBJ2-1; TRBD2 matches at 9 bases. The J segment lost 0 bases and the V segment lost 0 bases, leaving 7 bases of the junction unmatched. In germline, CDR1 is SGDLS, CDR2 YYNGEE. The CDR3 length is 18 residues. CDR3 amino acids: CASSVGLAGAPSYNEQFF. The CDR3 DNA reads TGTGCCAGCAGCGTAGGATTAGCGGGGGCCCCCTCCTACAATGAGCAGTTCTTC.

The rearrangement uses TRBV6-6 and TRBJ1-1, with D perhaps TRBD1 (5 bases). The CDR3 spans 12 residues. V was clipped by 6 bases and J by 5 bases, with 10 bases between them. Germline CDR1 MNHNY, CDR2 SVGAGI (reference sequence). CDR3 in amino acids: CASSQRGTEAFF. CDR3 bases: TGTGCCAGCAGCCAGCGGGGGACTGAAGCTTTCTTT.

The chain recombines TRBV27 with TRBJ1-6, with D perhaps matching TRBD1 (6 bases). The CDR3 length is 16 residues. Germline loops: CDR1 MNHEY, CDR2 SMNVEV (reference sequence). Trimming pared 5 bases from V and 6 bases from J, leaving 17 bases between. CDR3 nucleotide sequence: TGTGCCAGCAGTCTTACAAGAGGGGGACCTAATTCACCCCTCCACTTT. It translates to CASSLTRGGPNSPLHF.

This clone was observed a single time. The V gene is TRBV7-3, the J gene TRBJ1-1; D is uncertain. The V gene's germline CDR1 is SGHTA and CDR2 FQGTGA. This CDR3 region has 16 residues. Trimming took 5 bases from V and 1 from J, leaving 17 bases between them. The CDR3 coding sequence is TGTGCCAGCAGCCCCTCAGTCCGCATGTGGAACACTGAAGCTTTCTTT. Translated: CASSPSVRMWNTEAFF.

The J gene is TRBJ1-1, the V gene TRBV18; 10 bases map to TRBD1. Per the germline V gene, CDR1 is KGHSH and CDR2 is LQKENI. V was pared by 7 bases and J by 3 bases, with 5 bases of the junction left unmatched. The CDR3 covers 14 residues. Here the CDR3 DNA reads TGTGCCAGCTGCGGGGGGACAGGGGACACTGAAGCTTTCTTT. Translating it yields CASCGGTGDTEAFF.

The rearrangement uses TRBV5-5 and TRBJ1-6; the D is unclear. Germline V lookup: CDR1 SGHKS, CDR2 YYEKEE (reference sequence). The ends were cut back, 4 bases at V and 5 bases at J, with 10 bases in the middle. The CDR3 covers 14 residues. The CDR3 loop reads CASSLGLNNSPLHF. DNA for the CDR3: TGTGCCAGCAGCCTAGGACTGAATAATTCACCCCTCCACTTT.

The chain is built from TRBV5-6 and TRBJ2-3; 16 bases match TRBD2. V was clipped by 4 bases and J by 0 bases; unmatched bases: 8. This CDR3 comprises 19 residues. CDR1 and CDR2 from the germline V gene are SGHDT and YYEEEE. In nucleotides, the CDR3 is TGTGCCAGCAGCCCTCCGGGACTAGCGGGGGGGTTTAGCACAGATACGCAGTATTTT. This encodes CASSPPGLAGGFSTDTQYF.

The J gene is TRBJ2-1, the V gene TRBV18; 9 bases are shared with TRBD1. Germline values: CDR1 KGHSH, CDR2 LQKENI. CDR3 length: 15 amino acids. The V and J ends lost 3 bases and 9 bases, in that order; junction bases with no gene match: 9. CDR3 residues: CASSPGTGLGSEQFF. CDR3 DNA: TGTGCCAGCTCACCCGGGACAGGGCTTGGTAGTGAGCAGTTCTTC.

The chain carries TRBV10-2 and TRBJ2-3; 8 positions agree with TRBD2. Germline V gene lookup returns CDR1 WSHSY and CDR2 SAAADI. The CDR3 spans 12 residues. The J segment lost 10 bases and the V segment lost 3 bases, leaving 3 bases of the junction unmatched. Here the CDR3 DNA reads TGCGCCAGCAGTGAACAGCGGGAGTCGCAGTATTTT. Its translation: CASSEQRESQYF.

This chain joins TRBV21-1 and TRBJ2-7; the listed D gene, TRBD1, was not tested against the DNA. TRBV21-1 is marked as a pseudogene. This CDR3 region has 14 residues. The CDR3 region has the DNA TGTGCCAGCAGCAAAGAGGGGACAGGGGACGAGCAGTACTTC. This gives the protein CASSKEGTGDEQYF.

J is TRBJ2-1 and V is TRBV29-1; tentative D call: TRBD1 (5 bases). V gave up 6 bases and J gave up 6 bases, with 9 bases separating them. The CDR3 extends over 11 amino acids. Germline assignment: CDR1 SQVTM and CDR2 ANQGSEA. The CDR3 DNA follows: TGCAGCGTAGACAGCTTCAATGAGCAGTTCTTC. Amino acids: CSVDSFNEQFF.

This rearrangement joins TRBV7-2 to TRBJ2-4; no firm D call. V shed 5 bases and J shed 0 bases, with 5 bases lying between them. Germline CDR1 and CDR2: SGHTA and FQGNSA. There are 13 residues in the CDR3. The DNA of the CDR3 is TGTGCCAGCAGCATATCAGCCAAAAACATTCAGTACTTC. Its translation: CASSISAKNIQYF.

The genes are TRBV11-2 and TRBJ2-2; D perhaps matches TRBD1 (5 bases). Trimming shortened V by 4 bases and J by 5 bases, and 8 bases separated the two germline ends. This CDR3 contains 13 residues. Germline CDR1 and CDR2: SGHAT and FQNNGV. CDR3 sequence (DNA): TGTGCCAGCAGCTACCCAGGGACCGGGGAGCTGTTTTTT. This sequence encodes CASSYPGTGELFF.

CDR3: CASTYGGGSNYGYTF. DNA for the CDR3: TGTGCCAGCACCTACGGGGGGGGTTCTAACTATGGCTACACCTTC. The chain has TRBV28 and TRBJ1-2, with D possibly TRBD1 on 5 matching bases. The germline CDR1 and CDR2 sequences are MDHEN and SYDVKM. Deletions cut 7 bases from V and 0 bases from J, with 15 bases between. The CDR3 runs 15 residues.

CDR3 sequence reads: CASSELGAGEQYF. CDR3 sequence (DNA): TGTGCCAGCAGTGAATTGGGCGCTGGCGAGCAGTACTTC. The chain combines TRBV6-1 with TRBJ2-7; D remains ambiguous. CDR1 and CDR2 (germline): MNHNS, SASEGT. The CDR3 runs to 13 residues. The germline V and J ends were trimmed by 2 bases and 6 bases, with 11 bases remaining between them.